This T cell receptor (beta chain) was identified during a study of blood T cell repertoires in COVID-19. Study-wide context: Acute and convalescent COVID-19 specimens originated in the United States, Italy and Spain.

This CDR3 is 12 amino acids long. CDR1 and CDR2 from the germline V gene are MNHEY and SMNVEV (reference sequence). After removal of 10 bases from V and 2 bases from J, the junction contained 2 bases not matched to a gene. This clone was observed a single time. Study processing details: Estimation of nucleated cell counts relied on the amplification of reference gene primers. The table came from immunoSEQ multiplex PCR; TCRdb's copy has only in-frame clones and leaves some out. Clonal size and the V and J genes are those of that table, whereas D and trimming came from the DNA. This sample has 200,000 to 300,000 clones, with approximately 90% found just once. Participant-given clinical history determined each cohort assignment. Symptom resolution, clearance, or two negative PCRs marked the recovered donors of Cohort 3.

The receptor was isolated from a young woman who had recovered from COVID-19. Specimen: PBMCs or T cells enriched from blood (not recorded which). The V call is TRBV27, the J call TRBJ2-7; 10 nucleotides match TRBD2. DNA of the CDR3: TGTGCCATCGGGACTAGCGCCTACGAGCAGTACTTC. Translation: CAIGTSAYEQYF.